The text below deals with one TCR beta chain. Its antigen is undetermined. This entry comes from a study of breast tumors, draining lymph nodes, adjacent tissues. Study outcomes and limitations: Most tumor T cells seemingly derive from lymph node, then expand in tumor. Luminal-like breast cancer showed significantly greater tumor-nontumor repertoire similarity than basal-like breast cancer did. Compared with lymph nodes, tumors were less diverse; compared with nontumor tissue, more.

One entry per CDR3 protein results from TCRdb running MiXCR on the multiplex PCR reads. The sample has some 250,000 distinct CDR3 sequences, less than 40% seen once. This CDR3 has 12 residues. The V and J ends lost 2 bases and 7 bases respectively, with 6 bases between them. Germline assignment: CDR1 MNHEY and CDR2 SVGAGI. The lymph nodes were axillary draining lymph nodes from breast cancer patients. The genes are TRBV6-5 and TRBJ2-1; tentatively, D is TRBD1 (6 bases). The TCR comes from a female donor with breast cancer. Some clones in this sample may be carry-over from other donors' samples. Sequencing was done on a sample of axillary lymph node tissue. CDR3 bases: TGTGCCAGCAGTTACGACAGGAATGAGCAGTTCTTC. Protein: CASSYDRNEQFF.